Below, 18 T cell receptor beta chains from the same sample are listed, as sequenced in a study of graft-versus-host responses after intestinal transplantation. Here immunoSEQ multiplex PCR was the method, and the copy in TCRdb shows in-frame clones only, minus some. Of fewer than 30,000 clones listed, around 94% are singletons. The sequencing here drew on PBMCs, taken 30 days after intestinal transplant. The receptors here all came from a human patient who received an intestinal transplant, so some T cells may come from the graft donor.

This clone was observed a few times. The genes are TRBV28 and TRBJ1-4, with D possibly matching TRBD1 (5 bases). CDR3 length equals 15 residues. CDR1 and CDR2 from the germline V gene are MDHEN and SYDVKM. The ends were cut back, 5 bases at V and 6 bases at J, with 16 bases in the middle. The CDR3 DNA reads TGTGCCAGCAGTACCCGACGGGGGTTAGATGAAAAACTGTTTTTT. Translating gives CASSTRRGLDEKLFF.

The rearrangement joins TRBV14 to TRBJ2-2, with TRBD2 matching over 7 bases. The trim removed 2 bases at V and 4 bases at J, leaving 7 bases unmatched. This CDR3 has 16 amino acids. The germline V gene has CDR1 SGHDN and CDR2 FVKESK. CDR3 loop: CASSQKLARFTGELFF. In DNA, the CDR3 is TGTGCCAGCAGCCAAAAACTAGCGCGATTCACCGGGGAGCTGTTTTTT.

The CDR3 protein is CASSFSGGNTGELFF. The CDR3 bases are TGTGCCAGCAGCTTTTCGGGGGGGAACACCGGGGAGCTGTTTTTT. The chain recombines TRBV5-4 with TRBJ2-2; 7 nucleotides agree with TRBD2. CDR1 SGHNT and CDR2 YYREEE come from the germline V gene (reference sequence). The V gene end was trimmed by 2 bases and the J gene end by 1 base; junction bases not matched to a gene: 2. This CDR3 is 15 amino acids long.

The CDR3 region has the DNA TGTGCCAGCAGTTTAGGGACAGGGGGCGGAGAGCAGTACTTC. Protein: CASSLGTGGGEQYF. V usage is TRBV27 and J usage is TRBJ2-5, with 12 bases aligning to TRBD1. V shed 2 bases and J 11 bases; nucleotides not matched to a gene: 6. CDR1 and CDR2 from the germline V gene are MNHEY and SMNVEV (reference sequence). The CDR3 extends over 14 amino acids.

Here the CDR3 reads CASSYRDSNTEAFF. CDR3 DNA sequence: TGTGCCAGCAGTTACCGGGACAGTAACACTGAAGCTTTCTTT. The genes are TRBV6-5 and TRBJ1-1, with 7 positions matching TRBD1. The CDR3 length is 14 residues. Germline CDR1 is MNHEY and CDR2 is SVGAGI. V shed 2 bases and J 2 bases; nucleotides not matched to a gene: 2.

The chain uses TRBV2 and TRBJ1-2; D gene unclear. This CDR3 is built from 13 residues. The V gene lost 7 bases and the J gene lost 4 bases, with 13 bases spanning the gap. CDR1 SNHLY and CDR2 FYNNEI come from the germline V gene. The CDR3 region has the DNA TGTGCCAGCAAAGGTGGCGGCAGCTATGGCTACACCTTC. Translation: CASKGGGSYGYTF.

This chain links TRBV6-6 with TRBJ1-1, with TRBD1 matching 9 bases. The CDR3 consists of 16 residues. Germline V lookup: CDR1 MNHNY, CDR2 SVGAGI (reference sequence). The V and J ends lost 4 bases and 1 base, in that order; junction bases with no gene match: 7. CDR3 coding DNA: TGTGCCAGCAGTTCAACCGGGACAGGGCGGAACACTGAAGCTTTCTTT. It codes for CASSSTGTGRNTEAFF.

For the CDR3, the DNA is TGTGCCAGCAAGCTAGTTATGTCCCAGTACTTC. Amino acids: CASKLVMSQYF. The chain is built from TRBV6-6 and TRBJ2-5; D remains ambiguous. Germline assignment: CDR1 MNHNY and CDR2 SVGAGI (reference sequence). Trimming shortened V by 7 bases and J by 9 bases, and 12 bases separated the two germline ends. The CDR3 is 11 residues long.

The CDR3 protein is CATSRDGIGEQYF. The CDR3 bases are TGTGCCACCAGCAGAGACGGAATTGGCGAGCAGTACTTC. The chain carries TRBV15 and TRBJ2-7; unclear D gene. The V and J ends lost 0 bases and 6 bases respectively, with 9 bases between them. The CDR3 is 13 residues long. Per germline, CDR1 LNHNV and CDR2 YYDKDF (reference sequence).

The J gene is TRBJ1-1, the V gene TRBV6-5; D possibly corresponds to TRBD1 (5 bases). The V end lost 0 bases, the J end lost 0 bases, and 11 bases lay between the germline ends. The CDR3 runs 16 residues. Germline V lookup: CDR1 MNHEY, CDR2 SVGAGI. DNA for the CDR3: TGTGCCAGCAGTTACTCAAGTCGAGGGGTGAACACTGAAGCTTTCTTT. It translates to CASSYSSRGVNTEAFF.

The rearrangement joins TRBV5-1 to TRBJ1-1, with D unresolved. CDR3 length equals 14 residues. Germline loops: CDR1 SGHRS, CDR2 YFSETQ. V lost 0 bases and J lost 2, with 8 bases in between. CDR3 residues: CASSLEYFNTEAFF. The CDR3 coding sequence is TGCGCCAGCAGCTTGGAGTACTTTAACACTGAAGCTTTCTTT.

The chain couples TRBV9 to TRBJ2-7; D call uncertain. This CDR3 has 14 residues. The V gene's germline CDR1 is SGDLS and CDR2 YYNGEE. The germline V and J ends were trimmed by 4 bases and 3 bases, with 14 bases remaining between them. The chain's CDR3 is CASSPRTEVYEQYF. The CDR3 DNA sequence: TGTGCCAGCAGCCCTCGGACCGAAGTCTACGAGCAGTACTTC.

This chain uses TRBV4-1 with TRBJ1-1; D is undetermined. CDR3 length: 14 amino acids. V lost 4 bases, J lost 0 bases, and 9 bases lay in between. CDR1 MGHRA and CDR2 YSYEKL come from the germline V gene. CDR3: CASSRFRMNTEAFF. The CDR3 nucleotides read TGCGCCAGCAGCCGGTTCAGGATGAACACTGAAGCTTTCTTT.

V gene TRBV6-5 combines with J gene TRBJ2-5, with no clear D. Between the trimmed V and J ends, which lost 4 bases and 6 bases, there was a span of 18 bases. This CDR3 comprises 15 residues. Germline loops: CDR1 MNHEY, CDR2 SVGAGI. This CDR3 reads CASSSATSLLKTQYF. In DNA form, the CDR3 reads TGTGCCAGCAGTTCCGCGACGAGCCTCCTAAAGACCCAGTACTTC.

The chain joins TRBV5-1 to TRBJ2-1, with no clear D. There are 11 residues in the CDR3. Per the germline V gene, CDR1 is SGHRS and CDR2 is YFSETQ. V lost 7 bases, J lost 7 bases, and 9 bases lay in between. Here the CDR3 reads CASQSSNEQFF. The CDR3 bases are TGCGCCAGCCAGTCTTCGAATGAGCAGTTCTTC.

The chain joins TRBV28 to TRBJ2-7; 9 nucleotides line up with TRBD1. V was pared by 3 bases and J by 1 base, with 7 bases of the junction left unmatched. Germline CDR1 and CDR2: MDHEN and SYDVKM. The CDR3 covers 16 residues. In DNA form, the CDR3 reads TGTGCCAGCAGTTTTTCGGACAGGGGTCGTTCCTACGAGCAGTACTTC. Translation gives CASSFSDRGRSYEQYF.

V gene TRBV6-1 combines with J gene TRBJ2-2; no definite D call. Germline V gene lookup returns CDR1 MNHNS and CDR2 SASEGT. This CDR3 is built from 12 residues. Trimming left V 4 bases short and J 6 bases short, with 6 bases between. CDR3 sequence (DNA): TGTGCCAGCAGTGTAGGTGCCGGGGAGCTGTTTTTT. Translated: CASSVGAGELFF.

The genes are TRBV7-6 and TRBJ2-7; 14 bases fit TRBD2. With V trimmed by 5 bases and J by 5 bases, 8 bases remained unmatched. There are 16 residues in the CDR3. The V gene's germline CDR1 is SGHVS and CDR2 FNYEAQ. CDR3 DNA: TGTGCCAGCAGCCCCGGGACTAGCGGGAGTGTGCACGAGCAGTACTTC. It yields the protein CASSPGTSGSVHEQYF.